This T cell receptor (beta chain) was profiled in a study of regulatory T cells in long-lasting Graves disease. Turning to the study itself: Those with persistent Graves' disease had received antithyroid drugs for over 5 years with positive TSH receptor antibodies. Study findings and constraints: Persistent cases of Graves' showed reduced TCR diversity relative to newly diagnosed patients. Persistent disease showed a preference for TRBV28, TRBJ1-2 and TRBJ2-5.

Stated time point: persistent/refractory GD, antithyroid drugs over 5 years with positive TRAb. Generation of the TCR library employed RNA extracted from PBMCs. Around 10 milliliters of peripheral blood were taken and placed in EDTA tubes. Assembly of TCR beta libraries relied on iRepertoire HTBI primers together with Arm-PCR of CDR3 regions. TCRdb analysed the multiplex PCR reads with MiXCR anew, one entry per CDR3 protein. The sample lists 650,000 to 850,000 distinct CDR3 sequences, around 32% occurring once. This CDR3 is 14 amino acids long. Germline CDR1 GTSNPN, CDR2 SVGIG (reference sequence). V was cut by 0 bases and J by 3 bases, with 12 bases left in between. About this clonotype: Its target is unknown.

This receptor was obtained from a female donor with Graves disease. The sample was peripheral blood mononuclear cells (PBMCs), taken when the disease was refractory, from a patient treated with antithyroid drugs. The rearrangement links TRBV30 to TRBJ2-7; D remains unclear. The CDR3: CAWSVGRRNYEQYF. The CDR3 DNA sequence: TGTGCCTGGAGTGTAGGGCGTCGGAACTACGAGCAGTACTTC.